Listed below are T cell receptor beta chains from one sample, sequenced in a study of T cells after yellow fever vaccination. TCRdb itself ran the 5' RACE reads through MiXCR, one entry per CDR3 protein. The data hold roughly 500,000 distinct CDR3 sequences, with about 19% observed a single time. Source: PBMCs, taken 15 days after the yellow fever booster vaccination. Receptor source: a man aged 25 to 45 who received the YFV17D yellow fever vaccine. The CDR3 runs from the conserved cysteine through the conserved F or W. Fields, in order: D gene, J gene, clone size, V gene, CDR3 protein, CDR3 DNA. D genes are given only for firm matches. Rows give clone size only sometimes, using once, few, many, or a class for an expanded clone.

>TRBD1|TRBJ2-7|few|TRBV5-5
CASSGGDRANYYEQYF
TGTGCCAGCAGCGGGGGGGACAGGGCTAATTACTACGAGCAGTACTTC
>.|TRBJ2-1|.|TRBV6-1
CASSEASGTHNEQFF
TGTGCCAGCAGTGAAGCTAGCGGAACGCACAATGAGCAGTTCTTC
>.|TRBJ1-4|.|TRBV29-1
CSAIIGDSNEKLFF
TGCAGCGCGATAATCGGGGATAGTAATGAAAAACTGTTTTTT
>.|TRBJ2-7|few|TRBV4-3
CASSQGVAYEQYF
TGCGCCAGCAGCCAAGGGGTAGCATACGAGCAGTACTTC
>.|TRBJ1-2|few|TRBV5-1
CASSSQNTEDRYTF
TGCGCCAGCAGCTCACAGAACACCGAGGATCGCTACACCTTC
>.|TRBJ1-4|.|TRBV5-1
CASSWTEATNEKLFF
TGCGCCAGCAGCTGGACAGAAGCAACTAATGAAAAACTGTTTTTT
>TRBD1|TRBJ1-6|.|TRBV7-8
CASSSRDRVNSPLHF
TGTGCCAGCAGCTCCCGGGACAGAGTCAATTCACCCCTCCACTTT
>.|TRBJ1-4|.|TRBV6-1
CASSTGGIAEKLFF
TGTGCCAGCAGTACCGGAGGAATAGCTGAAAAACTGTTTTTT
>.|TRBJ2-1|few|TRBV24-1
CATSDHQSQTNEQFF
TGTGCCACCAGTGACCACCAATCCCAGACGAATGAGCAGTTCTTC
>TRBD1|TRBJ1-6|few|TRBV2
CASAASGTGDSPLHF
TGTGCCAGCGCAGCCTCCGGGACAGGGGATTCACCCCTCCACTTT
>TRBD2|TRBJ2-3|few|TRBV18
CASLTSGRTDTQYF
TGTGCCAGCTTGACTAGCGGGCGCACAGATACGCAGTATTTT
>.|TRBJ1-1|.|TRBV12-3/TRBV12-4
CASSLNVATVKAFF
TGTGCCAGCAGTTTGAATGTAGCGACAGTAAAAGCTTTCTTT
>.|TRBJ1-2|.|TRBV7-9
CASSLAGASYGYTF
TGTGCCAGCAGCTTAGCAGGGGCGAGTTATGGCTACACCTTC
>TRBD2|TRBJ2-6|few|TRBV29-1
CSVEDPSGTGANVLTF
TGCAGCGTTGAAGATCCTAGCGGGACTGGGGCCAACGTCCTGACTTTC
>.|TRBJ1-2|.|TRBV29-1
CSARQGGYGYTF
TGCAGCGCCAGGCAGGGCGGGTATGGCTACACCTTC
>TRBD1|TRBJ1-4|.|TRBV27
CASSPWTGKTEKLFF
TGTGCCAGCAGTCCGTGGACAGGGAAAACGGAAAAACTGTTTTTT
>.|TRBJ2-1|.|TRBV29-1
CSVGYVYSYNEQFF
TGCAGCGTTGGTTACGTGTATTCCTACAATGAGCAGTTCTTC
>.|TRBJ1-5|.|TRBV7-2
CASSSITDAQPQHF
TGTGCCAGCAGCTCCATTACCGACGCTCAGCCCCAGCATTTT
>.|TRBJ1-1|.|TRBV29-1
CSVQRGTNTEAFF
TGCAGCGTTCAAAGGGGTACGAACACTGAAGCTTTCTTT
>.|TRBJ2-7|.|TRBV7-9
CASSLTVSRTYEQYF
TGTGCCAGCAGCTTGACAGTTTCCCGCACCTACGAGCAGTACTTC
>.|TRBJ1-1|few|TRBV12-3/TRBV12-4
CASSLSGGYTEAFF
TGTGCCAGCAGTTTAAGTGGCGGATACACTGAAGCTTTCTTT
>.|TRBJ1-2|few|TRBV7-9
CASSPGQLGAGYTF
TGTGCCAGCAGCCCTGGACAGTTAGGCGCTGGCTACACCTTC
>.|TRBJ2-1|few|TRBV4-3
CASSPRISPKGRYNEQFF
TGCGCCAGCAGCCCAAGGATAAGTCCGAAAGGGCGGTACAATGAGCAGTTCTTC
>TRBD2|TRBJ2-3|.|TRBV9
CASSVGGLATGNTQYF
TGTGCCAGCAGCGTAGGGGGACTAGCGACGGGGAATACGCAGTATTTT
>.|TRBJ2-1|.|TRBV10-3
CAISALGADSYNEQFF
TGTGCCATCAGTGCCCTTGGGGCGGACTCCTACAATGAGCAGTTCTTC
>.|TRBJ2-7|.|TRBV9
CASSKSWGFEQYF
TGTGCCAGCAGCAAGAGCTGGGGTTTCGAGCAGTACTTC
>TRBD1|TRBJ2-7|few|TRBV6-1
CASTSRDRGQYEQYF
TGTGCCAGCACTAGCCGGGACAGGGGGCAATACGAGCAGTACTTC
>TRBD2|TRBJ2-7|.|TRBV24-1
CATSDSSSGHEQYF
TGTGCCACCAGTGATTCCTCTAGCGGGCACGAGCAGTACTTC
>TRBD2|TRBJ2-7|.|TRBV7-9
CASSATASGRNYEQYF
TGTGCCAGCAGCGCTACGGCTAGCGGGCGCAATTACGAGCAGTACTTC
>TRBD2|TRBJ2-5|few|TRBV5-1
CASSGWRGLAGGNQETQYF
TGCGCCAGCAGCGGCTGGAGAGGACTAGCGGGAGGTAACCAAGAGACCCAGTACTTC
>.|TRBJ2-7|few|TRBV28
CATRVNEQYF
TGTGCCACGAGGGTGAACGAGCAGTACTTC
>.|TRBJ2-3|few|TRBV5-1
CASSLTPGATDTQYF
TGCGCCAGCAGCTTGACCCCGGGAGCCACAGATACGCAGTATTTT
>.|TRBJ2-3|.|TRBV28
CASSPGTTSTDMQYF
TGTGCCAGCAGTCCAGGGACCACTAGCACAGATATGCAGTATTTT
>TRBD2|TRBJ2-7|.|TRBV20-1
CSASGLAGETYEQYF
TGCAGTGCTAGCGGACTAGCGGGGGAAACCTACGAGCAGTACTTC
>.|TRBJ2-1|.|TRBV29-1
CSVRWAYNEQFF
TGCAGCGTTAGGTGGGCCTACAATGAGCAGTTCTTC
>.|TRBJ2-5|.|TRBV27
CASSLSGVGREETQYF
TGTGCCAGCAGTTTATCGGGCGTTGGCCGAGAAGAGACCCAGTACTTC
>.|TRBJ2-5|many|TRBV9
CASSVAGEETQYF
TGTGCCAGCAGCGTAGCGGGAGAAGAGACCCAGTACTTC
>.|TRBJ2-3|.|TRBV12-3/TRBV12-4
CASPSGFSTDTQYF
TGTGCCAGTCCCAGCGGGTTCAGCACAGATACGCAGTATTTT
>.|TRBJ2-2|.|TRBV7-2
CASREPGRRGTGELFF
TGTGCCAGCAGAGAACCGGGTCGGAGAGGGACCGGGGAGCTGTTTTTT
>TRBD2|TRBJ2-3|few|TRBV6-1
CASSKAGGTDTQYF
TGTGCCAGCAGTAAAGCGGGGGGAACAGATACGCAGTATTTT
>TRBD2|TRBJ2-5|few|TRBV10-2
CASSESEAGGTETQYF
TGCGCCAGCAGTGAGTCGGAAGCGGGAGGCACAGAGACCCAGTACTTC
>.|TRBJ2-2|few|TRBV6-5
CASSSSGELFF
TGTGCCAGCAGTTCCTCAGGGGAGCTGTTTTTT
>TRBD2|TRBJ2-1|.|TRBV20-1
CSADPRGTGVNEQFF
TGCAGTGCCGACCCGCGGGGGACCGGTGTCAATGAGCAGTTCTTC
>TRBD1|TRBJ1-5|many|TRBV28
CASSQTGQTSNQPQHF
TGTGCCAGCAGTCAAACGGGACAGACATCAAATCAGCCCCAGCATTTT
>TRBD1|TRBJ1-2|.|TRBV3-1
CASSFLGTGTGYTF
TGTGCCAGCAGCTTTCTGGGGACAGGGACGGGCTACACCTTC
>.|TRBJ2-3|.|TRBV20-1
CSAHHQLADTQYF
TGCAGTGCACACCACCAACTAGCAGATACGCAGTATTTT
>TRBD2|TRBJ2-1|few|TRBV7-8
CASSLGIRTSGYNEQFF
TGTGCCAGCAGCTTAGGTATCAGGACTAGCGGTTACAATGAGCAGTTCTTC
>TRBD1|TRBJ2-5|.|TRBV5-4
CASSSGQNRKETQYF
TGTGCCAGCAGCTCGGGACAGAACCGAAAAGAGACCCAGTACTTC
>TRBD1|TRBJ1-1|.|TRBV7-2
CASRLQGYTEAFF
TGTGCCAGCAGGTTACAGGGGTACACTGAAGCTTTCTTT
>TRBD1|TRBJ2-3|.|TRBV12-3/TRBV12-4
CASSFRQGARGASWVTDTQYF
TGTGCCAGCAGTTTCCGACAGGGGGCTAGGGGAGCTTCGTGGGTCACAGATACGCAGTATTTT
>.|TRBJ2-2|.|TRBV12-3/TRBV12-4
CASRIPSSWATGELFF
TGTGCCAGCAGAATCCCCAGCAGCTGGGCCACCGGGGAGCTGTTTTTT
>.|TRBJ2-5|.|TRBV7-2
CASSQSNQETQYF
TGTGCCAGCAGCCAGAGTAACCAAGAGACCCAGTACTTC
>.|TRBJ2-1|.|TRBV29-1
CSVGHNEQFF
TGCAGCGTTGGTCACAATGAGCAGTTCTTC
>TRBD1|TRBJ2-4|.|TRBV7-2
CASSLGTGSIQYF
TGTGCCAGCAGCTTAGGGACAGGGAGCATTCAGTACTTC
>TRBD1|TRBJ2-7|.|TRBV6-1
CASSALSAQGAYEQYF
TGTGCCAGCAGTGCCCTATCAGCACAGGGGGCTTACGAGCAGTACTTC
>TRBD2|TRBJ2-1|few|TRBV7-2
CASSSQSGSSSYNEQFF
TGTGCCAGCAGCTCCCAAAGCGGGAGTAGCTCCTACAATGAGCAGTTCTTC
>.|TRBJ2-3|.|TRBV7-9
CASSLALPAGTQYF
TGTGCCAGCAGCTTAGCGCTCCCGGCGGGTACGCAGTATTTT